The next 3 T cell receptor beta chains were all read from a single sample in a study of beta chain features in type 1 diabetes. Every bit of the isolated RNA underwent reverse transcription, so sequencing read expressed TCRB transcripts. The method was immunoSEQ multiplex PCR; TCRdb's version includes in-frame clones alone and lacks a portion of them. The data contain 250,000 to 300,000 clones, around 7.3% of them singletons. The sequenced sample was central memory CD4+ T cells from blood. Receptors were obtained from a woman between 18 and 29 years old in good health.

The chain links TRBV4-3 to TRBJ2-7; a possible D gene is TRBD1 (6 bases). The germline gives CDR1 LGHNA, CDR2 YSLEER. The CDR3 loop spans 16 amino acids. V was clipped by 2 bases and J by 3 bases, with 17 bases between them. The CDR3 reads CASSQLPGQLIYEQYF. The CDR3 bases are TGCGCCAGCAGCCAACTACCCGGACAGTTGATCTACGAGCAGTACTTC.

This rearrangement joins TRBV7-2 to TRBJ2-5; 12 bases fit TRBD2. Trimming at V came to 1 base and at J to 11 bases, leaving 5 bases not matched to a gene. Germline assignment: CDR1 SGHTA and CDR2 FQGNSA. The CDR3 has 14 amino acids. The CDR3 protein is CASSLDLAGGPQYF. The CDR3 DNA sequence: TGTGCCAGCAGCTTAGATCTAGCGGGGGGGCCGCAGTACTTC.

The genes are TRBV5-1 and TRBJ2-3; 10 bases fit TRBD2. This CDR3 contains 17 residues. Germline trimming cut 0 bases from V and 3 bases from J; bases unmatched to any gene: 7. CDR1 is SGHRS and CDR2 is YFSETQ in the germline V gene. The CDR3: CASSLELAGVGTDTQYF. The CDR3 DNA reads TGCGCCAGCAGCTTGGAGCTAGCGGGGGTCGGGACAGATACGCAGTATTTT.